The clone carrying this T cell receptor beta chain was found many times. Its antigen remains unidentified. V lost 6 bases to trimming and J lost 5 bases, with 10 bases between them. There are 13 residues in the CDR3. This sample was included in a study of spatial heterogeneity in lung cancer. Study results and caveats: How many expanded intratumoral alpha and beta TCRs were present tracked the tumor mutation count, which was a count of nonsynonymous mutations.

TCRdb reprocessed the 5' RACE reads with MiXCR, giving one entry per CDR3 protein. The sample includes 2,500 to 3,000 distinct CDR3 sequences, approximately 1.5% of them seen just once. Specified time point: sample taken at primary tumor resection. The source material was lung tumor tissue, sampled at surgery. The J gene is TRBJ2-2, the V gene TRBV12-3 or TRBV12-4; D is tentatively TRBD1 or TRBD2 (6 bases each). The receptor comes from a male donor with early-stage non-small cell lung cancer. The CDR3 DNA follows: TGTGCCAGCAGGGGGGGCCGGACCGGGGAGCTGTTTTTT. This encodes CASRGGRTGELFF.